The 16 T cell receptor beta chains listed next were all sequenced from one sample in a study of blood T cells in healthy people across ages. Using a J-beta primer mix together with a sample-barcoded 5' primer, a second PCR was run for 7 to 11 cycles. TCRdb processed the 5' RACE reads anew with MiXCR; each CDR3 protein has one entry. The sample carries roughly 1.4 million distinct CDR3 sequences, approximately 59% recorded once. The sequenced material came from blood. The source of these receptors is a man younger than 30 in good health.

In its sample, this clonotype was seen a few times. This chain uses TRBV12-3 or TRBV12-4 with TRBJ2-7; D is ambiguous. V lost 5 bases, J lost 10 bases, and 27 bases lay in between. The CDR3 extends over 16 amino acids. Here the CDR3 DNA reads TGTGCCAGCAGTGGGGTCAGCGATCCAACCTTGGGAACCCAGTACTTC. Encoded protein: CASSGVSDPTLGTQYF.

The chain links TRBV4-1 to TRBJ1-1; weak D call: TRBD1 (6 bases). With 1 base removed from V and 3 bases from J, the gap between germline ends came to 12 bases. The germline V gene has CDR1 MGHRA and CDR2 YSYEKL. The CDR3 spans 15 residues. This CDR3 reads CASSQAGVGDTEAFF. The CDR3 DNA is TGCGCCAGCAGCCAAGCAGGGGTAGGGGACACTGAAGCTTTCTTT.

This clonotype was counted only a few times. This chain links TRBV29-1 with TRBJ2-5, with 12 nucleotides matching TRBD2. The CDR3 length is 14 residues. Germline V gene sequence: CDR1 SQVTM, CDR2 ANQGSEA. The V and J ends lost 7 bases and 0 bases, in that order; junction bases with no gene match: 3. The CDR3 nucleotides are TGCAGCGGAACTAGCGGGGGGTACCAAGAGACCCAGTACTTC. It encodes CSGTSGGYQETQYF. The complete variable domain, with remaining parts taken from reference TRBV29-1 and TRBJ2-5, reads SAVISQKPSRDICQRGTSLTIQCQVDSQVTMMFWYRQQPGQSLTLIATANQGSEATYESGFVIDKFPISRPNLTFSTLTVSNMSPEDSSIYLCSGTSGGYQETQYFGPGTRLLVL.

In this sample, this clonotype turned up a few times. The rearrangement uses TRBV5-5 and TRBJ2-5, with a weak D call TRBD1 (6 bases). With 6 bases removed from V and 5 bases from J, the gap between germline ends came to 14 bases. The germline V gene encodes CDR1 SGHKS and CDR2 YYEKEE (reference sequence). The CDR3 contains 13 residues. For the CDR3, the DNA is TGTGCCAGCATCCTGACAGGTGGCGAGACCCAGTACTTC. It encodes CASILTGGETQYF.

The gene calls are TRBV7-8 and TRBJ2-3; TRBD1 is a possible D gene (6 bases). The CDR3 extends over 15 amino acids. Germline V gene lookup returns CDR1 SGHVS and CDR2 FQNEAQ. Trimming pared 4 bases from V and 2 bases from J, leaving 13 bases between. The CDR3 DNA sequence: TGTGCCAGCAGCTCCCCGGGACACCCCACAGATACGCAGTATTTT. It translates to CASSSPGHPTDTQYF.

Here the CDR3 DNA reads TGCAGTGGCCCCGGGGACAGCTCGACCGAAGCTTTCTTT. It encodes CSGPGDSSTEAFF. The J gene is TRBJ1-1, the V gene TRBV20-1, with 7 bases fitting TRBD1. The CDR3 runs to 13 residues. V lost 7 bases and J lost 8; bases outside the gene matches: 13. Germline V gene sequence: CDR1 DFQATT, CDR2 SNEGSKA (reference sequence).

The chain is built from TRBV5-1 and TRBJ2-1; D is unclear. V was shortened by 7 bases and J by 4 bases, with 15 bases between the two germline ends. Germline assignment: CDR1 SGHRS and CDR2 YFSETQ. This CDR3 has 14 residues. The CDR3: CASGSVGGYNEQFF. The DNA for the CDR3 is TGCGCCAGCGGCTCAGTGGGCGGATACAATGAGCAGTTCTTC.

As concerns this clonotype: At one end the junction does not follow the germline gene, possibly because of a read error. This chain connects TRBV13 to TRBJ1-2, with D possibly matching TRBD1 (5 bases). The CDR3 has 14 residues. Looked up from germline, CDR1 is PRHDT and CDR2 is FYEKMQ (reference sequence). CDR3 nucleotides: TGTGCCAGCAGCGGGCCCAGGGAAAACTACGGCTACACCTTC. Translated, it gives CASSGPRENYGYTF. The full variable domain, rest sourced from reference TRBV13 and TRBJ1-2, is AAGVIQSPRHLIKEKRETATLKCYPIPRHDTVYWYQQGPGQDPQFLISFYEKMQSDKGSIPDRFSAQQFSDYHSELNMSSLELGDSALYFCASSGPRENYGYTFGSGTRLTVV.

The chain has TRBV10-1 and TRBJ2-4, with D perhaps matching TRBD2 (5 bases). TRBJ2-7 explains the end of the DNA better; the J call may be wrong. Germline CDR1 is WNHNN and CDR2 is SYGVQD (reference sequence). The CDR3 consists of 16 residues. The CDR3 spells CASSESRTLPNDEQYF. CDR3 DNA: TGCGCCAGCAGTGAGTCACGGACTCTTCCCAACGACGAGCAGTACTTC.

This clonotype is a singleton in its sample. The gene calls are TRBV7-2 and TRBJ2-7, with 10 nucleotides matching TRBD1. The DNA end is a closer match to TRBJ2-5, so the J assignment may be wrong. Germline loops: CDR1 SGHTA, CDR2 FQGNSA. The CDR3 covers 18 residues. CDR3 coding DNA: TGTGCCAGCAGCTTGACTCCGGGACAGGGGTTAGCGGGTGAGACCCAGTACTTC. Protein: CASSLTPGQGLAGETQYF.

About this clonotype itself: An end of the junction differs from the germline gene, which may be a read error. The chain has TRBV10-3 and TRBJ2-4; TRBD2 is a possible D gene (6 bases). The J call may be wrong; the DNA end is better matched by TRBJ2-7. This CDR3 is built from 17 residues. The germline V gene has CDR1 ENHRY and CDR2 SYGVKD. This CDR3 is CVISESMGRDGGYEQYF. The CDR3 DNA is TGTGTCATCAGTGAGTCGATGGGTCGGGACGGGGGATACGAGCAGTACTTC.

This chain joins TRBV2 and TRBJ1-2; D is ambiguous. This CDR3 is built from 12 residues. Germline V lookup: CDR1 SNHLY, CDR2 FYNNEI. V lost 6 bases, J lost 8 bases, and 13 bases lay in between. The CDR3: CASRVARSGYTF. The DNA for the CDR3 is TGTGCCAGCAGGGTGGCGCGGTCCGGCTACACCTTC.

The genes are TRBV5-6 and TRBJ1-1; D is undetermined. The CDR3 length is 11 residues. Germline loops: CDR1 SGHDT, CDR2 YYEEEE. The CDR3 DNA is TGTGCTAGCGCAAAAGGCGGTGAAGCTTTCTTT. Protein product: CASAKGGEAFF.

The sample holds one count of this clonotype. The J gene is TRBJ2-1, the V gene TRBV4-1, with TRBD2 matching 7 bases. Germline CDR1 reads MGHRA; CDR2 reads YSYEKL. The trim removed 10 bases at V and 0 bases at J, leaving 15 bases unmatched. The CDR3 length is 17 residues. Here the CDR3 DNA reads TGCGCCAACAGTGGGGGGGTAGCGGCAAGCTCCTACAATGAGCAGTTCTTC. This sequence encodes CANSGGVAASSYNEQFF.

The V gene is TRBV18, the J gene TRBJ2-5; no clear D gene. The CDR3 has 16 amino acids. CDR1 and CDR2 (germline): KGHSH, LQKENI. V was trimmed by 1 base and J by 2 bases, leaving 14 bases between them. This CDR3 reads CASSPRPGSQQETQYF. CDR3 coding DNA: TGTGCCAGCTCACCACGTCCAGGATCCCAACAAGAGACCCAGTACTTC. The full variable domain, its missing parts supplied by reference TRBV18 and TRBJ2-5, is NAGVMQNPRHLVRRRGQEARLRCSPMKGHSHVYWYRQLPEEGLKFMVYLQKENIIDESGMPKERFSAEFPKEGPSILRIQQVVRGDSAAYFCASSPRPGSQQETQYFGPGTRLLVL.

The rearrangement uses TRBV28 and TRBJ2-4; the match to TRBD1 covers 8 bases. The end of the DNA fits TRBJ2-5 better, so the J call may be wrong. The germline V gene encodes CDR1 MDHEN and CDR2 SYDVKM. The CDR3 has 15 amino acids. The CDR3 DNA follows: TGTGCCAGCAGTTCCCCAACAGGGGGAATAGAGACCCAGTACTTC. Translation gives CASSSPTGGIETQYF.